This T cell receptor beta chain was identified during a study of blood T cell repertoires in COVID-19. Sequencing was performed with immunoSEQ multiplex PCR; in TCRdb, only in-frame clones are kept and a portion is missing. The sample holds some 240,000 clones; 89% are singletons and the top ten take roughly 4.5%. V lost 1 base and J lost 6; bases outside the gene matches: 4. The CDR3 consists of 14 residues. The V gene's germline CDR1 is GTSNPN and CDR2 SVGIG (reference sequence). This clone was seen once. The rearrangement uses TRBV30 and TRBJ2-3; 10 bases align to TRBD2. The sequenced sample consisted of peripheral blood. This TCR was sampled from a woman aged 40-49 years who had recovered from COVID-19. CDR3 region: CAWSGAGGLDTQYF. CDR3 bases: TGTGCCTGGAGTGGAGCGGGGGGGCTGGATACGCAGTATTTT.